The 26 T cell receptor beta chains presented below share a single source sample, sequenced in a study of Tregs in tolerant kidney transplant recipients. Their cognate antigens are unknown. Generated by immunoSEQ multiplex PCR, the TCRdb table keeps only in-frame clones and is missing some. The listing records around 2,400 clones. FACS sorting followed a roughly six-day coculture of CFSE-labeled recipient PBMCs with irradiated graft donor PBMCs. The sample was CD8+ T cells from blood cultured with allogeneic cells, taken before the transplant. These receptors were taken from a human patient who received a combined kidney and bone marrow transplant.

With respect to this clone: The read gets to within 3 residues of the CDR3 end, and the germline J gene fills in the rest. The J gene is TRBJ2-6, the V gene TRBV5-1; D remains ambiguous. Germline V gene lookup returns CDR1 SGHRS and CDR2 YFSETQ. The CDR3 is 16 amino acids. V was cut by 0 bases and J by 2 bases, with 9 bases left in between. The part of the CDR3 DNA that was read is TGCGCCAGCAGCTTGGCCCTCGGTGCTGGGGCCAACGTC. This sequence encodes CASSLALGAGANV. The whole CDR3 region reads CASSLALGAGANVLTF.

In the case of this clone: The CDR3 goes on 3 residues after the read ends, and that part is filled in from the germline J gene. The chain is built from TRBV19 and TRBJ1-5, with 10 bases identical to TRBD1. Germline-derived CDR1 and CDR2 are LNHDA and SQIVND (reference sequence). The V gene end was trimmed by 3 bases and the J gene end by 3 bases; junction bases not matched to a gene: 8. This CDR3 has 17 residues. CDR3 sequence: CASSIPGTGALNQPQHF. Partial CDR3 DNA: TGTGCCAGTAGTATCCCCGGGACAGGGGCCCTCAATCAGCCC.

Worth noting for this clone: The read ends 3 residues early relative to the CDR3; the germline J gene fills the gap. This chain joins TRBV6-4 and TRBJ1-1; unclear D gene. The V and J ends lost 0 bases and 5 bases respectively, with 7 bases between them. Germline assignment: CDR1 MRHNA and CDR2 SNTAGT. This CDR3 is built from 13 residues. The DNA read from the CDR3 is TGTGCCAGCAGTGACTCGCCCGGGACTGAA. Protein product: CASSDSPGTE. The whole CDR3 sequence reads CASSDSPGTEAFF.

Turning to this clone: The read comes to an end 3 residues before the CDR3 does, leaving the germline J gene to fill in the end. The chain employs TRBV27 and TRBJ2-7; 16 positions match TRBD2. Germline V gene lookup returns CDR1 MNHEY and CDR2 SMNVEV (reference sequence). This CDR3 contains 18 residues. V lost 11 bases to trimming and J lost 0 bases; unmatched junction nucleotides: 13. The sequenced part of the CDR3 DNA is TGTGCCTCCCATGCGGGACTAGCGGGAGGGGGTTACTCCTACGAG. As protein: CASHAGLAGGGYSYE. The full-length CDR3 reads as CASHAGLAGGGYSYEQYF.

This clone ranks as medium-sized in terms of frequency. The sequence runs out 3 residues before the end of the CDR3; the remainder is reconstructed from the germline J gene. The rearrangement links TRBV19 to TRBJ2-7; perhaps TRBD1 as D (5 bases). The ends were cut back, 4 bases at V and 2 bases at J, with 9 bases in the middle. The CDR3 extends over 13 amino acids. CDR1 is LNHDA, CDR2 SQIVND, per germline (reference sequence). CDR3 loop: CASSTGRAYEQYF. The CDR3 DNA, read in part, is TGTGCCAGTAGTACGGGCAGGGCCTACGAG.

Notes on this clone: The CDR3 is cut off 3 residues early in the read; its end comes from the germline J gene. This rearrangement joins TRBV7-9 to TRBJ1-1, with D hard to call. Looked up from germline, CDR1 is SEHNR and CDR2 is FQNEAQ (reference sequence). Trimming pared 4 bases from V and 6 bases from J, leaving 9 bases between. This CDR3 is built from 12 residues. CDR3 region: CASSYPGAEAFF. The part of the CDR3 DNA that was read is TGTGCCAGCAGCTACCCCGGGGCTGAA. The full variable domain, with the rest looked up from reference TRBV7-9 and TRBJ1-1, is DTGVSQNPRHKITKRGQNVTFRCDPISEHNRLYWYRQTLGQGPEFLTYFQNEAQLEKSRLLSDRFSAERPKGSFSTLEIQRTEQGDSAMYLCASSYPGAEAFFGQGTRLTVV.

Incomplete CDR3 DNA: TGTGCCAGCAGCCCCGGGGGACTAGCGGGGATTTCCTACAATGAG. It encodes CASSPGGLAGISYNE. The CDR3 in its entirety is CASSPGGLAGISYNEQFF. This rearrangement joins TRBV7-6 to TRBJ2-1, with 13 bases lining up with TRBD2. The read is 3 residues too short to cover the CDR3 end, so that end is filled in from the germline J gene. Germline lookup yields CDR1 SGHVS and CDR2 FNYEAQ. The CDR3 runs 18 residues. The junction had 8 bases not matched to a gene; V was cut back by 5 bases and J by 1 base.

For this clone: Read coverage stops 3 residues before the CDR3 terminus; the germline J gene supplies the remainder. The genes are TRBV6-4 and TRBJ2-1; 11 nucleotides agree with TRBD2. V lost 0 bases, J lost 7 bases, and 5 bases stayed unmatched. CDR1 is MRHNA and CDR2 is SNTAGT in the germline V gene. This CDR3 is built from 16 residues. The CDR3 here is CASSDSVAGGHNEQFF. CDR3 bases read: TGTGCCAGCAGTGACTCGGTAGCGGGAGGGCATAATGAG.

As concerns this clone: Coverage ceases 3 residues before the CDR3 finishes, and the germline J gene fills in the end. The gene calls are TRBV5-1 and TRBJ1-4, with 8 nucleotides matching TRBD1. Germline V gene data show CDR1 as SGHRS and CDR2 as YFSETQ. The J segment lost 6 bases and the V segment lost 2 bases, leaving 9 bases of the junction unmatched. The length of the CDR3 is 16 residues. Partial CDR3 DNA: TGCGCCAGCAGCTTCAGGTCCCAGGGGGCTGATGAAAAA. Translated: CASSFRSQGADEK. The CDR3, in full, reads CASSFRSQGADEKLFF. Looking up the rest from reference TRBV5-1 and TRBJ1-4 gives the full variable domain: KAGVTQTPRYLIKTRGQQVTLSCSPISGHRSVSWYQQTPGQGLQFLFEYFSETQRNKGNFPGRFSGRQFSNSRSEMNVSTLELGDSALYLCASSFRSQGADEKLFFGSGTQLSVL.

This clone is labeled medium-sized based on frequency. The read gets to within 3 residues of the CDR3 end, and the germline J gene fills in the rest. The V gene is TRBV4-1, the J gene TRBJ2-5; 10 positions agree with TRBD2. The ends lost 1 base at V and 5 bases at J; junction bases unmatched: 7. CDR3 length: 16 amino acids. In germline, CDR1 is MGHRA, CDR2 YSYEKL. The CDR3: CASSQGTASGSETQYF. Partial CDR3 DNA: TGCGCCAGCAGCCAAGGGACGGCTAGCGGGAGCGAGACC.

On this clone: The read terminates 3 residues ahead of where the CDR3 ends, so the germline J gene completes it. V gene TRBV6-1 combines with J gene TRBJ2-1, with 7 bases fitting TRBD2. V trimming: 1 base; J trimming: 3 bases; junction bases outside the gene matches: 9. The CDR3 is 17 amino acids. The germline gives CDR1 MNHNS, CDR2 SASEGT. The CDR3 spells CASSEDRLAALYNEQFF. Partial CDR3 DNA: TGTGCCAGCAGTGAAGATCGACTAGCAGCTCTCTACAATGAG.

Details on this clone: With the read ending 3 residues before the CDR3 end, the germline J gene is used to fill in that end. This sequence joins TRBV5-1 and TRBJ1-6; possibly TRBD1 for D (6 bases). The CDR3 covers 12 residues. Germline V gene lookup returns CDR1 SGHRS and CDR2 YFSETQ. The CDR3 spells CASKTGSGSLHF. Incomplete CDR3 DNA: TGCGCCTCGAAGACAGGCTCAGGGTCC.

On this clone: The read halts 3 residues ahead of the CDR3 end, with the missing end drawn from the germline J gene. This rearrangement joins TRBV5-1 to TRBJ2-7, with 7 positions matching TRBD1. The CDR3 spans 14 residues. V was clipped by 0 bases and J by 3 bases; unmatched bases: 3. Germline lookup yields CDR1 SGHRS and CDR2 YFSETQ. CDR3 sequence reads: CASSLGQGDYEQYF. CDR3 DNA (partial): TGCGCCAGCAGCTTGGGACAGGGAGACTACGAG.

On this clone itself: The CDR3 end is not reached by the read, which stops 3 residues before it; the germline J gene fills it in. The rearrangement joins TRBV6-4 to TRBJ2-5; 8 nucleotides line up with TRBD1. CDR3 length equals 13 residues. Germline-derived CDR1 and CDR2 are MRHNA and SNTAGT. J gave up 6 bases and V 7 bases, and 7 bases lay outside the gene matches. The covered CDR3 bases are TGTGCCAGCAAAAGCGACAGGGGAAAGACC. It specifies CASKSDRGKT. The whole CDR3 reads CASKSDRGKTQYF.

CDR3 DNA (partial): TGTGCCAGCAGCTCCATAACAGGGATCAACGAG. Its translation: CASSSITGINE. The full-length CDR3 reads as CASSSITGINEQYF. This sequence joins TRBV7-8 and TRBJ2-7; perhaps TRBD1 as D (6 bases). The read comes to an end 3 residues before the CDR3 does, leaving the germline J gene to fill in the end. CDR3 length: 14 residues. Trimming stripped 4 bases from V and 5 bases from J, with 15 bases between. The germline gives CDR1 SGHVS, CDR2 FQNEAQ.

Comments on this clone: The read falls 3 residues short of the CDR3 end, and the missing part is taken from the germline J gene. The rearrangement joins TRBV5-4 to TRBJ2-1, with a tentative D call TRBD1 (6 bases). Per germline, CDR1 SGHNT and CDR2 YYREEE (reference sequence). This CDR3 spans 16 amino acids. V was shortened by 1 base and J by 0 bases, with 11 bases between the two germline ends. This CDR3 is CASSLPGASSYNEQFF. The sequenced part of the CDR3 DNA is TGTGCCAGCAGCTTGCCAGGGGCGAGCTCCTACAATGAG.

Comment on this clone: With the read ending 3 residues before the CDR3 end, the germline J gene is used to fill in that end. The chain has TRBV2 and TRBJ2-7, with TRBD2 matching 16 bases. The V and J ends lost 7 bases and 4 bases, in that order; junction bases with no gene match: 1. Germline V gene lookup returns CDR1 SNHLY and CDR2 FYNNEI. The CDR3 loop spans 14 amino acids. The chain's CDR3 is CASKGLAGGYEQYF. CDR3 DNA (partial): TGTGCCAGCAAGGGACTAGCGGGAGGGTACGAG.

By frequency, this clone is large. The sequenced fragment ends 3 residues before the CDR3 boundary, so the rest is inferred from the germline J gene. The V call is TRBV6-2 or TRBV6-3, the J call TRBJ2-3, with 10 bases aligning to TRBD2. The CDR3 has 15 residues. Trimming cost V 2 bases and J 4 bases; bases outside gene matches: 3. CDR1 is MNHEY and CDR2 is SVGEGT in the germline V gene. CDR3 DNA (partial): TGTGCCAGCAGTTACCTAGCGGGAGAATCAGATACG. It translates to CASSYLAGESDT. The whole CDR3 protein is CASSYLAGESDTQYF.

With respect to this clone: Sequencing ends 3 residues short of the CDR3 end; the germline J gene provides the rest. The chain is built from TRBV5-1 and TRBJ1-1, with 7 bases fitting TRBD1. This CDR3 has 15 amino acids. Looked up from germline, CDR1 is SGHRS and CDR2 is YFSETQ. V lost 4 bases and J lost 1; bases outside the gene matches: 7. This chain's CDR3 is CASSGPGQPNTEAFF. The DNA read from the CDR3 is TGCGCCAGCAGCGGACCGGGACAGCCGAACACTGAA.

As regards this clone: The CDR3 end lies 3 residues beyond the end of the read and is filled in from the germline J gene. J is TRBJ2-2 and V is TRBV7-2, with TRBD2 matching over 7 bases. CDR1 and CDR2 (germline): SGHTA, FQGNSA. With V trimmed by 5 bases and J by 6 bases, 3 bases remained unmatched. This CDR3 comprises 13 residues. CDR3 region: CASSPRGAGELFF. The sequenced part of the CDR3 DNA is TGTGCCAGCAGCCCCCGGGGGGCCGGGGAG.

This clone is classed as medium-sized (0.01 to 0.1%) by frequency. The read is 3 residues too short to cover the CDR3 end, so that end is filled in from the germline J gene. The chain is built from TRBV15 and TRBJ1-2, with 8 positions matching TRBD1. The CDR3 is made up of 14 amino acids. Looked up from germline, CDR1 is LNHNV and CDR2 is YYDKDF (reference sequence). CDR3 residues: CATSRGRQGWGYTF. The covered CDR3 bases are TGTGCCACCAGCAGAGGTCGACAGGGGTGGGGC.

A remark on this clone: At one of its ends the junction is not consistent with the germline gene, which may arise from a read error. The DNA ends 3 residues before the CDR3 does, and the rest of the CDR3 is filled in from the germline J gene. V gene TRBV4-2 combines with J gene TRBJ2-7, with 8 bases fitting TRBD1. CDR3 size: 14 residues. The germline gives CDR1 LGHNA, CDR2 YNFKEQ. CDR3 sequence: CASSQGTGPYEQYF. The part of the CDR3 DNA that was read is TGCGCCAGCAGCCAAGGGACAGGACCCTACGAG.

Comments on this clone: The CDR3 goes on 3 residues after the read ends, and that part is filled in from the germline J gene. The gene calls are TRBV10-3 and TRBJ1-2, with 7 bases aligning to TRBD1. With V trimmed by 7 bases and J by 4 bases, 9 bases remained unmatched. This CDR3 has 14 residues. Per germline, CDR1 ENHRY and CDR2 SYGVKD. The CDR3 reads CAIKGDSEGYGYTF. Incomplete CDR3 DNA: TGTGCCATCAAGGGGGACAGCGAAGGCTATGGC.

About this clone itself: The read is 3 residues too short to cover the CDR3 end, so that end is filled in from the germline J gene. The J gene is TRBJ2-7, the V gene TRBV10-1; D is perhaps TRBD1 (5 bases). The germline V gene has CDR1 WNHNN and CDR2 SYGVQD (reference sequence). Trimming took 6 bases from V and 5 from J, leaving 14 bases between them. The CDR3 covers 13 residues. CDR3 region: CASSPQVGNEQYF. The sequenced part of the CDR3 DNA is TGCGCCAGCAGCCCACAGGTTGGTAACGAG.

In regard to this clone: The missing CDR3 end, 3 residues past where the read stops, is filled in from the germline J gene. The chain couples TRBV28 to TRBJ2-7; TRBD2 agrees at 9 bases. CDR1 and CDR2 from the germline V gene are MDHEN and SYDVKM. This CDR3 region has 16 residues. V shed 6 bases, J shed 3 bases, and the junction held 12 bases outside the gene matches. The CDR3 is CASSSPLAGSFYEQYF. The CDR3 bases that were read are TGTGCCAGCAGCTCTCCCCTAGCGGGAAGTTTCTACGAG.

A note on this clone: The read is 3 residues too short to cover the CDR3 end, so that end is filled in from the germline J gene. The V and J genes are TRBV5-5 and TRBJ1-1; D gene unclear. CDR3 length equals 14 residues. V was clipped by 4 bases and J by 1 base, with 11 bases between them. Germline values: CDR1 SGHKS, CDR2 YYEKEE (reference sequence). The CDR3 bases that were read are TGTGCCAGCAGCATTCGGGTCAAGAACACTGAA. Residues: CASSIRVKNTE. The full CDR3 protein reads CASSIRVKNTEAFF.